Given below is one T cell receptor beta chain in context. Its antigen remains unidentified. No quality values exist for individual bases; no much larger clone is one base distant. TCRbeta CDR3 regions were amplified from genomic DNA by means of the immunoSEQ Assay, a bias-controlled multiplex PCR. Concerning the study's data processing: Nucleated cell counts per sample were estimated from amplification of reference gene primers within the assay. To quantify the absolute abundance of each unique TCRbeta CDR3 rearrangement, sequence reads were collapsed and filtered. For each sample, productive Simpson clonality was calculated by taking the square root of Simpson's diversity index across productive rearrangements. Here the immuneACCESS table is served through TCRdb, limited to in-frame sequences with V and J called. Missing clones are a known gap in these copies; in checked studies unresolved V genes cover under half, and the rest lacks a known reason. V and J calls plus clone size are reproduced from that table; the DNA served to infer D and trimming. This sample is represented by about 200,000 clones; around 94% of them were singletons. 0.76% of the sample rests with the top ten.

In the germline V gene, CDR1 corresponds to SQVTM and CDR2 to ANQGSEA. The CDR3, cysteine through phenylalanine, is 17 amino acids long. Only the CDR3 part of the read is kept: 51 bases, read in frame from the first base. V loses 0 bases, J loses 5 bases, and the germline ends lie 20 bases apart. One collaborating source in Seattle enrolled patients while the patients were actively infected and followed the patients over time throughout the course of disease. The collaborating institutions used their own protocols to collect whole blood in K2EDTA tubes. For TCRbeta analysis, collaborators shipped samples as frozen whole blood, isolated PBMCs, or DNA extracted from either of those sample types. The sample comes from a study of blood T cell repertoires in COVID-19 (dated by TCRdb to the early 2020s). Background for the entire study: Collaborator samples came from the United States, Italy and Spain and covered acute and convalescent phases of COVID-19. The prospective study material was composed of cDNA or gDNA derived from T cells, B-cell-depleted T cells, or PBMCs. Deeply sampled blood TCRbeta repertoires from subjects exposed to, actively infected with, or recovered from COVID-19 were included in the dataset. The repertoires were made available in a free public database intended to serve as a resource for research on the immune response to SARS-CoV-2. Samples were obtained from the ongoing ImmuneRACE study (first 160 participants) and from over 1,000 subjects provided by 6 global collaborators. A de-identified subject ID, COVID-19 status, age in years and sex were almost always included in the sample metadata. HLA class I and class II types, where available, came from metadata supplied by the sample provider rather than from assay-based typing. What the research found in general, with its limitations: The quantity of clinical and demographic metadata differed by source and by participant and was supplied without curation.

The receptor chain draws on TRBV29-1 and TRBJ2-1, and possibly TRBD1, on 6 matching bases. Material for sequencing was peripheral blood. The TCR comes from a man between 25 and 39 years old with COVID-19, enrolled during active disease. The nucleotides read TGCAGCGTTGAAGATCAGGGGACAAAAGGGGCCAACAATGAGCAGTTCTTC. Protein translation: CSVEDQGTKGANNEQFF.